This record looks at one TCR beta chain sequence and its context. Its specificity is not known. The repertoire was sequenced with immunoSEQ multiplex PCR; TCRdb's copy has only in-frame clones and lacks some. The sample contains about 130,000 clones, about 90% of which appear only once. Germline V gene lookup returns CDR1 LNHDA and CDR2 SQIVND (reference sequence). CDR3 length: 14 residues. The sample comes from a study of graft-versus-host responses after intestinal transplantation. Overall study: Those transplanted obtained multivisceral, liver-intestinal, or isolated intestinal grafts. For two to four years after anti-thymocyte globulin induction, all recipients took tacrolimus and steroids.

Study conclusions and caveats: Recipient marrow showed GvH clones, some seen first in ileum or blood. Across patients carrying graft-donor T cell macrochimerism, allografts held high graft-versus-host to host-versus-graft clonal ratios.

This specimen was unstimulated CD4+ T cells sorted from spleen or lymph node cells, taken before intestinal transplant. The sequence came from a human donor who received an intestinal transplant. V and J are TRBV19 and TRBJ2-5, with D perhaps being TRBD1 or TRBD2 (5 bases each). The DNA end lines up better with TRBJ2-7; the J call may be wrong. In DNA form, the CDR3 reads TGTGCCAGTAGCGCACTAGACAGTGCCTACGAGCAGTACTTC. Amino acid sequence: CASSALDSAYEQYF.